One and the same sample provided the 4 T cell receptor beta chains below, sequenced in a study of T cell changes during pregnancy in multiple sclerosis. Clones were sequenced by immunoSEQ multiplex PCR, and TCRdb holds only the in-frame ones, with some missing. The sample yields tens of thousands of clones, 85% to 95% seen once. The sample in question was CD8+ T cells from peripheral blood mononuclear cells, obtained in the third trimester of pregnancy. These receptors all stem from a female donor with multiple sclerosis, enrolled in a pregnancy study.

The CDR3 here is CSVLDKPGSYEQYF. For the CDR3, the DNA is TGCAGCGTTTTGGACAAACCGGGCTCCTACGAGCAGTACTTC. The chain joins TRBV29-1 to TRBJ2-7, with a tentative D call TRBD1 (5 bases). The CDR3 sequence is 14 residues long. V shed 5 bases and J shed 0 bases, with 14 bases lying between them. Per germline, CDR1 SQVTM and CDR2 ANQGSEA.

The rearrangement joins TRBV5-1 to TRBJ2-1, with 7 bases fitting TRBD2. The CDR3 contains 14 residues. Germline values: CDR1 SGHRS, CDR2 YFSETQ. V trimming: 3 bases; J trimming: 8 bases; junction bases outside the gene matches: 8. The CDR3 DNA is TGCGCCAGCAGCTATCAGCGGGGCGGCGATGAGCAGTTCTTC. Its protein is CASSYQRGGDEQFF.

The chain joins TRBV27 to TRBJ1-2; 7 bases map to TRBD1. V was clipped by 5 bases and J by 3 bases; unmatched bases: 9. CDR1 is MNHEY and CDR2 is SMNVEV in the germline V gene (reference sequence). The CDR3 runs 15 residues. CDR3 residues: CASSLQRGLYYGYTF. The DNA of the CDR3 is TGTGCCAGCAGTCTCCAGAGGGGGCTGTACTATGGCTACACCTTC.

The V call is TRBV29-1, the J call TRBJ2-7; D perhaps matches TRBD2 (6 bases). This CDR3 spans 14 amino acids. Trimming pared 7 bases from V and 3 bases from J, leaving 19 bases between. Germline CDR1 and CDR2: SQVTM and ANQGSEA. CDR3 region: CSAGLGGRNYEQYF. CDR3 in DNA: TGCAGCGCGGGGCTCGGGGGACGGAACTACGAGCAGTACTTC.